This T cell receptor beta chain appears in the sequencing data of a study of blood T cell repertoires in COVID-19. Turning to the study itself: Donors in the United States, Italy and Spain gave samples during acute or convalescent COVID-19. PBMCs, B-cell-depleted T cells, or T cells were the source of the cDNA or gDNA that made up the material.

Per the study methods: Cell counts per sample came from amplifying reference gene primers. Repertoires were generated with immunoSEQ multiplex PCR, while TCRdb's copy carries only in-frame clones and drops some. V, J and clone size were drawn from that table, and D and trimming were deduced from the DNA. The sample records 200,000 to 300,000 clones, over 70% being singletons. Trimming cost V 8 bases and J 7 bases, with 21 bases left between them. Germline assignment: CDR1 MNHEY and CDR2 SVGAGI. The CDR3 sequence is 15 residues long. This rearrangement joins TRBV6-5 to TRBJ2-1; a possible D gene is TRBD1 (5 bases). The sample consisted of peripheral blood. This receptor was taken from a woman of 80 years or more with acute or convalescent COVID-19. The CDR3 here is CASGEWNGAGNEQFF. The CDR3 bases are TGTGCCAGCGGAGAATGGAACGGCGCAGGGAATGAGCAGTTCTTC.